Each of the 18 T cell receptor beta chains below was sequenced from the same sample in a study of CD8 T cells in ankylosing spondylitis. A single record per CDR3 protein comes from TCRdb applying MiXCR to the 5' RACE reads. The top ten hold approximately 6.2% of the sample, which has hundreds of thousands of distinct CDR3 sequences, roughly 13% seen once. Whole-study findings and limits: Apparently characteristic of ankylosing spondylitis blood was a TCR beta motif (about 8 highly homologous variants).

Their target antigens are unknown. Sequenced material: blood, either unsorted or a sorted T cell fraction (not recorded which). These receptors came from a male donor with ankylosing spondylitis.

This clonotype was observed at least ten times. This sequence joins TRBV20-1 and TRBJ2-1; 16 bases align to TRBD2. Germline lookup yields CDR1 DFQATT and CDR2 SNEGSKA (reference sequence). The CDR3 is 12 residues long. V gave up 6 bases and J gave up 12 bases; unmatched junction bases: 2. CDR3 loop: CSAGLAGGGQFF. CDR3 DNA sequence: TGCAGTGCGGGACTAGCGGGAGGGGGGCAGTTCTTC.

This clonotype was detected only a few times. The V and J genes are TRBV7-2 and TRBJ2-1; no clear D gene. The CDR3 sequence is 14 residues long. The ends were cut back, 5 bases at V and 5 bases at J, with 13 bases in the middle. The germline CDR1 and CDR2 sequences are SGHTA and FQGNSA. The CDR3 DNA reads TGTGCCAGCAGCCTCATGGACCAGAACAATGAGCAGTTCTTC. Encoded protein: CASSLMDQNNEQFF.

V is TRBV20-1 and J is TRBJ1-5; no clear D gene. Germline-derived CDR1 and CDR2 are DFQATT and SNEGSKA (reference sequence). Deletions cut 0 bases from V and 4 bases from J, with 16 bases between. The CDR3 sequence is 16 residues long. The CDR3 protein is CSAREEGWAFNQPQHF. The CDR3 nucleotides are TGCAGTGCTAGAGAAGAAGGCTGGGCGTTTAATCAGCCCCAGCATTTT.

This sequence joins TRBV5-1 and TRBJ2-2; a weak D match, TRBD1 (5 bases). Trimming left V 6 bases short and J 1 base short, with 16 bases between. Germline V CDR1 and CDR2: SGHRS, YFSETQ. The CDR3 loop spans 16 amino acids. The chain's CDR3 is CASKPTGYKNTGELFF. In DNA, the CDR3 is TGCGCCAGCAAACCCACAGGTTATAAGAACACCGGGGAGCTGTTTTTT.

This clonotype was counted only a few times. The chain uses TRBV7-6 and TRBJ2-7; the match to TRBD1 covers 11 bases. CDR3 length equals 16 residues. Trimming removed 1 base from V and 4 bases from J; junction bases left unmatched: 6. Germline loops: CDR1 SGHVS, CDR2 FNYEAQ. CDR3 DNA: TGTGCCAGCAGCTTAGGTTCCGGGACAGGGGGGTACGAGCAGTACTTC. This codes for CASSLGSGTGGYEQYF.

This clonotype was observed at least ten times. The chain couples TRBV29-1 to TRBJ2-3; 12 bases align to TRBD2. The J segment lost 5 bases and the V segment lost 4 bases, leaving 16 bases of the junction unmatched. CDR3 size: 18 residues. The V gene's germline CDR1 is SQVTM and CDR2 ANQGSEA. The chain's CDR3 is CSVVLLAGGPNLLDTQYF. The CDR3 DNA sequence: TGCAGCGTTGTGCTCCTAGCGGGAGGGCCGAATTTATTAGATACGCAGTATTTT.

The rearrangement joins TRBV6-1 to TRBJ2-6; D is unclear. V lost 10 bases, J lost 0 bases, and 10 bases lay in between. Germline loops: CDR1 MNHNS, CDR2 SASEGT. This CDR3 has 14 amino acids. This chain's CDR3 is CATPNLSGANVLTF. DNA of the CDR3: TGTGCCACCCCAAACCTCTCTGGGGCCAACGTCCTGACTTTC.

The table lists this clonotype with many counts. The chain combines TRBV4-1 with TRBJ1-6; 7 bases fit TRBD1. The V gene's germline CDR1 is MGHRA and CDR2 YSYEKL. This CDR3 comprises 16 residues. V lost 5 bases and J lost 8; bases outside the gene matches: 12. CDR3 amino acids: CASSLQPGTADSPLHF. CDR3 DNA: TGCGCCAGCAGCTTACAGCCCGGGACAGCTGATTCACCCCTCCACTTT.

This chain connects TRBV30 to TRBJ2-5, with D tentatively TRBD1 (6 bases). The CDR3 spans 13 residues. Germline V gene lookup returns CDR1 GTSNPN and CDR2 SVGIG (reference sequence). Trimming removed 7 bases at V and 5 bases at J, with 17 bases between. DNA of the CDR3: TGTGCCTCCTCCAGGGGAAAGCTGGAGACCCAGTACTTC. Protein sequence: CASSRGKLETQYF.

In its sample, this clonotype was seen once. This rearrangement joins TRBV7-9 to TRBJ2-1, with D hard to call. V lost 4 bases, J lost 9 bases, and 10 bases lay in between. Germline CDR1 reads SEHNR; CDR2 reads FQNEAQ (reference sequence). The CDR3 is 12 amino acids. The chain's CDR3 is CASSSTTGEQFF. CDR3 nucleotides: TGTGCCAGCAGCTCAACTACCGGTGAGCAGTTCTTC.

The genes are TRBV12-3 or TRBV12-4 and TRBJ2-1; D may correspond to TRBD1 or TRBD2 (5 bases each). This CDR3 contains 16 residues. Trimming left V 3 bases short and J 3 bases short, with 15 bases between. CDR3 in DNA: TGTGCCAGCAGTTTTATCGGGGACGGACTCTACAATGAGCAGTTCTTC. Protein: CASSFIGDGLYNEQFF.

The chain is built from TRBV20-1 and TRBJ1-1; D is unclear. V was cut by 6 bases and J by 3 bases, with 14 bases left in between. This CDR3 is built from 13 residues. The germline V gene encodes CDR1 DFQATT and CDR2 SNEGSKA (reference sequence). The CDR3 sequence: CSAATTTHTEAFF. As DNA, the CDR3 is TGCAGTGCGGCCACAACTACTCACACTGAAGCTTTCTTT.

This clonotype has a handful of counts. Here the CDR3 DNA reads TGTGCCAGCAGTATGGTCCAGGGTATCAATGAGCAGTTCTTC. This codes for CASSMVQGINEQFF. V is TRBV2 and J is TRBJ2-1, with D perhaps TRBD1 (5 bases). The CDR3 has 14 amino acids. Trimming shortened V by 5 bases and J by 6 bases, and 14 bases separated the two germline ends. CDR1 is SNHLY, CDR2 FYNNEI, per germline.

This clonotype was picked up a small number of times. This chain uses TRBV5-5 with TRBJ2-7; D could derive from TRBD1 or TRBD2 (5 bases each). The germline V gene has CDR1 SGHKS and CDR2 YYEKEE (reference sequence). The ends were cut back, 4 bases at V and 4 bases at J, with 15 bases in the middle. The CDR3 runs 14 residues. In DNA, the CDR3 is TGTGCCAGCAGCAGAGGGGACCTACCATACGAGCAGTACGTC. Its translation: CASSRGDLPYEQYV.

This clonotype was observed a handful of times. The DNA for the CDR3 is TGCAGTGCTGGCGGGACTAGCGGGAGTGATGAGCAGTTCTTC. Amino acid sequence: CSAGGTSGSDEQFF. The V gene is TRBV20-1, the J gene TRBJ2-1; 14 bases match TRBD2. Germline CDR1 and CDR2: DFQATT and SNEGSKA (reference sequence). This CDR3 has 14 amino acids. Unmatched junction bases numbered 5, after V lost 5 bases and J lost 8 bases.

This clonotype came up a few times. The rearrangement joins TRBV15 to TRBJ1-2, with D possibly being TRBD1 (5 bases). The germline gives CDR1 LNHNV, CDR2 YYDKDF (reference sequence). The CDR3 is 14 amino acids. V was pared by 4 bases and J by 4 bases, with 13 bases between. In DNA, the CDR3 is TGTGCCACCAGCATGGGACCGTCGGGCTATGGCTACACCTTC. Amino acids: CATSMGPSGYGYTF.

The gene calls are TRBV20-1 and TRBJ1-1, with D perhaps TRBD1 (5 bases). The V end was cut by 3 bases, the J end by 4 bases, with 9 bases between. The CDR3 is 12 amino acids. Germline V CDR1 and CDR2: DFQATT, SNEGSKA (reference sequence). CDR3 nucleotide sequence: TGCAGTGCTAGTTGGGGGAGCACTGAAGCTTTCTTT. As protein: CSASWGSTEAFF.

Many counts were recorded for this clonotype. J is TRBJ2-7 and V is TRBV7-2; D ambiguous. The CDR3 runs to 14 residues. Trimming pared 3 bases from V and 0 bases from J, leaving 9 bases between. CDR1 SGHTA and CDR2 FQGNSA come from the germline V gene. The CDR3 region is CASSLGVSSYEQYV. The CDR3 DNA reads TGTGCCAGCAGCTTGGGCGTGAGCTCCTACGAGCAGTACGTC.